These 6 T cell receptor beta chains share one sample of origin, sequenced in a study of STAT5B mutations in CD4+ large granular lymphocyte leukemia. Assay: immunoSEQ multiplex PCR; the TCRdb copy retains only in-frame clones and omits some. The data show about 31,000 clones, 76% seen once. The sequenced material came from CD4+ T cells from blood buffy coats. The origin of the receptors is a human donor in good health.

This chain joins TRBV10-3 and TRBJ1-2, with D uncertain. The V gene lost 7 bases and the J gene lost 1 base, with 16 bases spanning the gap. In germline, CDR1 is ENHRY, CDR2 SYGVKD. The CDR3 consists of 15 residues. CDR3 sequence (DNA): TGTGCCATCACGGCCGGACGCGACGGTAACTATGGCTACACCTTC. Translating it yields CAITAGRDGNYGYTF.

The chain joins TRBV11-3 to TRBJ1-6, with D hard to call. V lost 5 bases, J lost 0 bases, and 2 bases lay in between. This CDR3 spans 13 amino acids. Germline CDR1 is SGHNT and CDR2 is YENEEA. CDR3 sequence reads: CASSPSYNSPLHF. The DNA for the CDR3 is TGTGCCAGCAGCCCCTCCTATAATTCACCCCTCCACTTT.

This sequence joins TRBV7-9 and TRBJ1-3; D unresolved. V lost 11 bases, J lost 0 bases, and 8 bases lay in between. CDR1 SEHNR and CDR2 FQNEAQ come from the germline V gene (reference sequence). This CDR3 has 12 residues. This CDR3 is CAYSFSGNTIYF. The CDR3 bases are TGTGCCTACTCGTTCTCTGGAAACACCATATATTTT. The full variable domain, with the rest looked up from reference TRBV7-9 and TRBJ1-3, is DTGVSQNPRHKITKRGQNVTFRCDPISEHNRLYWYRQTLGQGPEFLTYFQNEAQLEKSRLLSDRFSAERPKGSFSTLEIQRTEQGDSAMYLCAYSFSGNTIYFGEGSWLTVV.

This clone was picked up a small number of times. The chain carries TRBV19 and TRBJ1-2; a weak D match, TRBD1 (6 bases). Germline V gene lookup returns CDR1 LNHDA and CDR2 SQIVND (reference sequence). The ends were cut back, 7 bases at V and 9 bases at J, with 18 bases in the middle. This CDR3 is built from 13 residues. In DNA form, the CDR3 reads TGTGCCAGTACTCGGAGGGGGGGTGCGAGCTACACCTTC. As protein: CASTRRGGASYTF.

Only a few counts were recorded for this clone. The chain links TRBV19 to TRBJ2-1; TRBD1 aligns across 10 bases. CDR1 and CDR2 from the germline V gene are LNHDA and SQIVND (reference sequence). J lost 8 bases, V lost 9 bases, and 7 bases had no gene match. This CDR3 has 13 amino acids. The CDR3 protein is CASWGQGKHEQFF. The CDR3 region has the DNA TGTGCCAGCTGGGGACAGGGGAAGCATGAGCAGTTCTTC.

The CDR3 DNA is TGCGCCAGCAGGGACAGGGTAAGCAATCAGCCCCAGCATTTT. It translates to CASRDRVSNQPQHF. V gene TRBV10-2 combines with J gene TRBJ1-5; 8 bases are a match to TRBD1. V gave up 6 bases and J gave up 1 base; unmatched junction bases: 2. CDR3 length: 14 residues. Germline assignment: CDR1 WSHSY and CDR2 SAAADI.